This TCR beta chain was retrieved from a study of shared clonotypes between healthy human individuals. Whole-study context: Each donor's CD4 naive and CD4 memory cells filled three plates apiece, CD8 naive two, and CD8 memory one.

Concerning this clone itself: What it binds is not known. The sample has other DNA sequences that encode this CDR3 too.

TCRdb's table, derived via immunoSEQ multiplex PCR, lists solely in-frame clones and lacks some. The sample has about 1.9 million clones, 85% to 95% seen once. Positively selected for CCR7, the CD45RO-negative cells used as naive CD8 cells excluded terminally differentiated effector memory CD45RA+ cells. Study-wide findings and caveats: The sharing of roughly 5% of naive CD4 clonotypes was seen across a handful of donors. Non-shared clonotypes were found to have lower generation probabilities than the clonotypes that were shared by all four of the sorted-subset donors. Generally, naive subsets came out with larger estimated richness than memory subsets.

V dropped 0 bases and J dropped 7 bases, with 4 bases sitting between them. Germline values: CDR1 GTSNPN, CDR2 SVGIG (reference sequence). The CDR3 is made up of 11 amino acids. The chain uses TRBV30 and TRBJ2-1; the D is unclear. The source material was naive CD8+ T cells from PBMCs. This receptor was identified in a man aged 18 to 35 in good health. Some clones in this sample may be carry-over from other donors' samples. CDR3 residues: CAWSVGNEQFF. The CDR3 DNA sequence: TGTGCCTGGAGTGTGGGGAATGAGCAGTTCTTC.